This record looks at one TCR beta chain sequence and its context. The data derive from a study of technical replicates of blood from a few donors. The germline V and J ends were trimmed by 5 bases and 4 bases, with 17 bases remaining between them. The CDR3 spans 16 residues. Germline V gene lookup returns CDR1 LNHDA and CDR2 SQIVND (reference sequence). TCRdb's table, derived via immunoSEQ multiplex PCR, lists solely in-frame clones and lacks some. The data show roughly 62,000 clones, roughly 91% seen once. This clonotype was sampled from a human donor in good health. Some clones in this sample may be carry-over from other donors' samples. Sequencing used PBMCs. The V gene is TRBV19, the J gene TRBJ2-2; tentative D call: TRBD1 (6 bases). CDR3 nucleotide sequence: TGTGCCAGTAGTTCCCCCTTCTTCAGGGGCACCGGGGAGCTGTTTTTT. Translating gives CASSSPFFRGTGELFF.